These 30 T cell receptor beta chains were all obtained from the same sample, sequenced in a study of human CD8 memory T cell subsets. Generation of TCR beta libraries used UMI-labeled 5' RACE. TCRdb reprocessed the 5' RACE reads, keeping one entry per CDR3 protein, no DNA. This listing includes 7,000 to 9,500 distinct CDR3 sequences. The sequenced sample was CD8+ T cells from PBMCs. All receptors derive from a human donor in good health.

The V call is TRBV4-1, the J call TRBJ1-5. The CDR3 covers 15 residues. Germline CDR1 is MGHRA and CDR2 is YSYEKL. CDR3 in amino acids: CASSPFGEAGQPQHF.

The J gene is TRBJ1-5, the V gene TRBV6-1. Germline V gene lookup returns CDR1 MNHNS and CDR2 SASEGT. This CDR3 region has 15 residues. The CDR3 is CASSESGFGNQPQHF.

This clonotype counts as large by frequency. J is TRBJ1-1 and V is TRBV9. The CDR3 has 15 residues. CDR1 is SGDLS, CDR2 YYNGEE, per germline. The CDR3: CASSPTGRWDTEAFF.

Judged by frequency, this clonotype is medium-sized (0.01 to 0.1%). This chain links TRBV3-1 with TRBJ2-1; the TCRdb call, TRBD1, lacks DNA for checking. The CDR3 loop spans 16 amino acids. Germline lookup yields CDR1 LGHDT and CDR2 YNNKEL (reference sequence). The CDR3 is CASSQDWGTRGNEQFF.

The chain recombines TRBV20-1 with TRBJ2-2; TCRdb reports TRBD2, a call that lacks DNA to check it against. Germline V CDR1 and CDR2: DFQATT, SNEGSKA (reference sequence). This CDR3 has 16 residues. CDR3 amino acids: CSAELWTRTNTGELFF.

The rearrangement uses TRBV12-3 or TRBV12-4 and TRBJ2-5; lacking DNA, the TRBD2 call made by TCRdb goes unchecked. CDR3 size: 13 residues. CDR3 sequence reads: CASSLTSLETQYF.

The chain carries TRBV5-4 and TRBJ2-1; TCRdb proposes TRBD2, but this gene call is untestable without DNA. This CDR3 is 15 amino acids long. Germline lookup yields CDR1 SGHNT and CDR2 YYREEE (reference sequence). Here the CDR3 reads CASSLGLAEYNEQFF.

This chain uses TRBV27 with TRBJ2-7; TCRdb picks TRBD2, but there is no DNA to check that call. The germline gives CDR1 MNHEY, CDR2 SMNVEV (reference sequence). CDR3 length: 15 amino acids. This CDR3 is CASSFSGRASYEQYF.

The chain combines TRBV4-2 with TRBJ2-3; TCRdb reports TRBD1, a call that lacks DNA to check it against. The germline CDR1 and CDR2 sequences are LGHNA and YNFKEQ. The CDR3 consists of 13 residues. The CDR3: CATSGGGRDTQYF.

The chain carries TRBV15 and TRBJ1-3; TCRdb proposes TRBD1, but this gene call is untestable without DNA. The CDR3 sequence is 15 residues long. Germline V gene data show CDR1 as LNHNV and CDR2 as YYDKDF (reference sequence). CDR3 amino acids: CATTRDRFSGNTIYF.

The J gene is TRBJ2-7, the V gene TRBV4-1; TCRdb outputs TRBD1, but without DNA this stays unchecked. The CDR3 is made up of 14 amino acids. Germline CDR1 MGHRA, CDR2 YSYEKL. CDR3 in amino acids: CASSLGVGGYEQYF.

CDR3 in amino acids: CASSYSRGVYNEQFF. The chain links TRBV6-5 to TRBJ2-1; the TCRdb call, TRBD1, lacks DNA for checking. Per the germline V gene, CDR1 is MNHEY and CDR2 is SVGAGI. The CDR3 consists of 15 residues.

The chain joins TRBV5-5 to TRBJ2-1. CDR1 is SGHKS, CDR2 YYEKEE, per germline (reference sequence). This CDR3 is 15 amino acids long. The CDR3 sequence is CASGAWVSTHNEQFF.

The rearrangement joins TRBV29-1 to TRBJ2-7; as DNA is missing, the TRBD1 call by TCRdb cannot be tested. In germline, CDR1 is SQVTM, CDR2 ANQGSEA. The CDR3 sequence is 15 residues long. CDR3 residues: CSVEDRGSGSYEQYF.

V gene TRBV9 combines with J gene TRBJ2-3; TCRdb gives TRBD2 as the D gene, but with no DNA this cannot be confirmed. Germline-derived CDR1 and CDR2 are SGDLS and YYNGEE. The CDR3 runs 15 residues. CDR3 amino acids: CASSVGTSGTDTQYF.

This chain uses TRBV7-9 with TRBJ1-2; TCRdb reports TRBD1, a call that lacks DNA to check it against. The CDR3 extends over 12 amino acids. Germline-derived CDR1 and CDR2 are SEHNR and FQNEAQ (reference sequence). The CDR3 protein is CASSPTGWGYTF.

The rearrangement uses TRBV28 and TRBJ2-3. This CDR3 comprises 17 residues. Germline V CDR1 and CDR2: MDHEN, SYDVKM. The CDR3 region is CASSLYSLRWGTDTQYF.

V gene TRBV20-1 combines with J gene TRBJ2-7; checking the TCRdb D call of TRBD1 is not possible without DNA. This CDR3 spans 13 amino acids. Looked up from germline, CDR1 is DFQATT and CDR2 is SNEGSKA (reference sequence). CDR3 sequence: CSADGTGVYEQYF.

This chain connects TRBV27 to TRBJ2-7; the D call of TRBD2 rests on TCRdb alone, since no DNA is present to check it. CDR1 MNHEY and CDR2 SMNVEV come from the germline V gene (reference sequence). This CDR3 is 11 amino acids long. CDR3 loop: CASSSAGEQYF.

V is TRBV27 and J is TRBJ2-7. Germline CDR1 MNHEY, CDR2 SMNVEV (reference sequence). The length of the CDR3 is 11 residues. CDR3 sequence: CASSSGYEQYF.

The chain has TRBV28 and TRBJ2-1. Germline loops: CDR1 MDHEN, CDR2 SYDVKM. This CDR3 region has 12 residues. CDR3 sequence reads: CASARNYNEQFF.

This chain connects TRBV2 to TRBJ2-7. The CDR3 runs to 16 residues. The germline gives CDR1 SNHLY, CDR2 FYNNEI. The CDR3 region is CASSENRHLSSYEQYF.

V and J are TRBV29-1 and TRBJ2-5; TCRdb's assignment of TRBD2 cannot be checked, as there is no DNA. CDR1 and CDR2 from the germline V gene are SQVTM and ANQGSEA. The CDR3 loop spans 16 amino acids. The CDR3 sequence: CSVEQDTGARKETQYF.

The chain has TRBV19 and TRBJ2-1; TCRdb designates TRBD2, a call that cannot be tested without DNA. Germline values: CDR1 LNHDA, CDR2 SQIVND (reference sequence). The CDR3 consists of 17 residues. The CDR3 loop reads CASSIGPPAGTYNEQFF.

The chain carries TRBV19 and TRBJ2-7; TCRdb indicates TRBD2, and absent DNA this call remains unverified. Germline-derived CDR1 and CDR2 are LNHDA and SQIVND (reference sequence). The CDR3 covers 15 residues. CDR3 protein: CASSLHGLAKYEQYF.

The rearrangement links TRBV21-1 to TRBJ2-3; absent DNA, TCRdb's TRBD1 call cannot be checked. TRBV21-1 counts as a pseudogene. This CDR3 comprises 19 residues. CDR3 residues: CASSKRGHKLVQSTDTQYF.

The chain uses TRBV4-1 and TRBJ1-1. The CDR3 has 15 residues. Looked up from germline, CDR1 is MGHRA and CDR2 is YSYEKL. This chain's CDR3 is CASSQFDAVAAEAFF.

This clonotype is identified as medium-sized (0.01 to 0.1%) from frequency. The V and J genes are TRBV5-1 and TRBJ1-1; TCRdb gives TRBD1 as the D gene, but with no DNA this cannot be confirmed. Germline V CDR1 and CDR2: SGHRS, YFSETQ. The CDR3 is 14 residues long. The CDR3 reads CASSFTGENTEAFF.

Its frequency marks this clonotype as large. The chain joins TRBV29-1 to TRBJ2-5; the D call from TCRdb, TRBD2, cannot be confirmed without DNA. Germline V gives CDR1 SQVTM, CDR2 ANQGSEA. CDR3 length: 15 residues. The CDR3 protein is CSAQPTSGYQETQYF.

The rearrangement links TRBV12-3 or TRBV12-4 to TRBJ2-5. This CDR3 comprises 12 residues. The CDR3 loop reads CASSLGTETQYF.